This is a list of T cell receptor beta chains from one sample in a study of blood T cell repertoires in COVID-19. TCRdb keeps only in-frame clones here, not all; method: immunoSEQ multiplex PCR. This table has 150,000 to 200,000 clones, just over 85% appearing once. The sequenced sample consisted of peripheral blood. These receptors all stem from a man in his fifties or sixties with acute or convalescent COVID-19. The CDR3 runs from the conserved cysteine through the conserved F or W. The D gene is left open where the match is weak. Not all rows give a size; the values are once, few, many and, for expanded clones, a class.

j_gene,d_gene,abundance,v_gene,CDR3aa,CDR3nt
TRBJ1-3,.,.,TRBV7-9,CASSPHSSGNTIYF,TGTGCCAGCAGCCCTCACAGCTCTGGAAACACCATATATTTT
TRBJ1-6,.,.,TRBV2,CASTAGSPLHF,TGTGCCAGCACGGCGGGGTCACCCCTCCACTTT
TRBJ1-2,.,.,TRBV12-3/TRBV12-4,CASSYTANYGYTF,TGTGCCAGCAGTTACACCGCTAACTATGGCTACACCTTC
TRBJ1-2,TRBD1,.,TRBV3-1/TRBV3-2,CASSHRGPIGYTF,TGTGCCAGCAGCCATAGGGGGCCAATTGGCTACACCTTC
TRBJ2-7,TRBD2,few,TRBV5-8,CASSSGGANLYEQYF,TGTGCCAGCAGCTCCGGGGGGGCGAACCTCTACGAGCAGTACTTC
TRBJ1-5,.,.,TRBV20-1,CSASWVTGDQPQHF,TGCAGTGCTAGTTGGGTAACAGGTGATCAGCCCCAGCATTTT
TRBJ1-1,.,.,TRBV10-3,CAISDPSRVMNTEAFF,TGTGCCATCAGTGATCCGTCCAGGGTGATGAACACTGAAGCTTTCTTT
TRBJ1-5,.,.,TRBV30,CAWSVSGGNQPQHF,TGTGCCTGGAGTGTATCGGGGGGCAATCAGCCCCAGCATTTT
TRBJ2-1,TRBD2,.,TRBV5-1,CASSLGTSYYNEQFF,TGCGCCAGCAGCTTGGGGACTAGCTACTACAATGAGCAGTTCTTC
TRBJ2-7,.,.,TRBV6-5,CASSYSSTRTNEQYF,TGTGCCAGCAGTTACTCCTCGACAAGAACCAACGAGCAGTACTTC
TRBJ2-7,TRBD1,.,TRBV7-9,CASSSQGAPYEQYF,TGTGCCAGCAGCTCGCAGGGGGCTCCCTACGAGCAGTACTTC
TRBJ2-1,TRBD2,.,TRBV6-5,CASSWTSGAYNEQFF,TGTGCCAGCAGTTGGACTAGCGGGGCATACAATGAGCAGTTCTTC
TRBJ2-3,TRBD2,.,TRBV10-1,CASSESKLAATSTDTQYF,TGCGCCAGCAGTGAGTCGAAACTAGCGGCCACCAGCACAGATACGCAGTATTTT
TRBJ1-1,.,.,TRBV21-1,CASIAGTEAFF,TGTGCCAGCATCGCGGGGACTGAAGCTTTCTTT
TRBJ2-7,TRBD1,.,TRBV2,CASSTRDRAYEQYF,TGTGCCAGCAGCACCCGGGACAGAGCTTACGAGCAGTACTTC
TRBJ2-3,.,.,TRBV5-1,CASSLGGDPDTQYF,TGCGCCAGCAGCTTGGGAGGAGACCCAGATACGCAGTATTTT
TRBJ1-6,.,.,TRBV28,CASSAPEGGNSPLHF,TGTGCCAGCAGTGCCCCCGAGGGGGGGAATTCACCCCTCCACTTT
TRBJ1-4,TRBD1,.,TRBV5-1,CASSLGTGWKTNEKLFF,TGCGCCAGCAGCTTGGGGACAGGGTGGAAGACTAATGAAAAACTGTTTTTT
TRBJ2-3,TRBD2,.,TRBV5-1,CASSLEPVAGETDTQYF,TGCGCCAGCAGCTTGGAACCCGTAGCGGGAGAAACAGATACGCAGTATTTT
TRBJ2-7,.,once,TRBV20-1,CSASRQPSSYEQYF,TGCAGTGCTAGTAGACAGCCGAGCTCCTACGAGCAGTACTTC
TRBJ1-1,.,few,TRBV7-3,CASSLLGGGQNTEAFF,TGTGCCAGCAGCCTACTCGGCGGAGGGCAGAACACTGAAGCTTTCTTT
TRBJ1-2,.,.,TRBV7-2,CASSLRWEGYTF,TGTGCCAGCAGCTTACGCTGGGAGGGCTACACCTTC